This entry lists 28 T cell receptor beta chains sequenced from one sample in a study of cytomegalovirus exposure and HLA in healthy donors. PCR primers comprised 60 Vbeta and 13 Jbeta primers. Profiling relied on immunoSEQ multiplex PCR, and the TCRdb table lists in-frame clones only, not all of them. The repertoire holds roughly 150,000 clones, with 70% to 90% as singletons. The sequencing sample was made of PBMCs. The receptors were gathered from a young man in good health and CMV-seropositive.

The CDR3 DNA sequence: TGTGCCAGCAGCTTAAATCCGGGAGTCACAGATACGCAGTATTTT. Protein: CASSLNPGVTDTQYF. The chain uses TRBV7-3 and TRBJ2-3; D is possibly TRBD2 (6 bases). The CDR3 sequence is 15 residues long. CDR1 is SGHTA and CDR2 is FQGTGA in the germline V gene. V was shortened by 1 base and J by 2 bases, with 10 bases between the two germline ends.

V and J are TRBV7-6 and TRBJ2-1; TRBD2 might be the D (6 bases). Between the trimmed V and J ends, which lost 5 bases and 5 bases, there was a span of 13 bases. Germline loops: CDR1 SGHVS, CDR2 FNYEAQ. This CDR3 spans 14 amino acids. CDR3 protein: CASSRDWVDNEQFF. The CDR3 DNA reads as TGTGCCAGCAGCCGGGACTGGGTTGACAATGAGCAGTTCTTC.

This clone was observed once. An end of the junction does not agree with germline; a read error may underlie this. The J gene is TRBJ2-1, the V gene TRBV7-9; D is uncertain. The CDR3 runs to 14 residues. Germline CDR1 is SEHNR and CDR2 is FQNEAQ (reference sequence). Here the CDR3 reads CSSSLRVSYNEQFF. For the CDR3, the DNA is TGTTCCAGCAGCTTACGAGTTTCCTACAATGAGCAGTTCTTC.

V is TRBV4-3 and J is TRBJ2-2; 7 positions agree with TRBD2. J lost 0 bases, V lost 0 bases, and 4 bases had no gene match. Germline lookup yields CDR1 LGHNA and CDR2 YSLEER. The CDR3 totals 17 residues. The CDR3: CASSQDGGGTNTGELFF. The CDR3 nucleotides read TGCGCCAGCAGCCAAGATGGGGGAGGGACGAACACCGGGGAGCTGTTTTTT.

The chain carries TRBV18 and TRBJ1-1; D unresolved. Between the trimmed V and J ends, which lost 3 bases and 5 bases, there was a span of 16 bases. Germline lookup yields CDR1 KGHSH and CDR2 LQKENI. This CDR3 is built from 15 residues. The CDR3 sequence is CASSPGFWWETEAFF. The CDR3 nucleotides are TGTGCCAGCTCACCGGGGTTTTGGTGGGAGACTGAAGCTTTCTTT. Drawing the rest from reference TRBV18 and TRBJ1-1, the complete variable domain is NAGVMQNPRHLVRRRGQEARLRCSPMKGHSHVYWYRQLPEEGLKFMVYLQKENIIDESGMPKERFSAEFPKEGPSILRIQQVVRGDSAAYFCASSPGFWWETEAFFGQGTRLTVV.

This CDR3 reads CAARGAGWTGELFF. The CDR3 DNA follows: TGTGCCGCTAGAGGAGCGGGATGGACCGGGGAGCTGTTTTTT. V and J are TRBV7-8 and TRBJ2-2; 7 nucleotides line up with TRBD2. The V segment lost 11 bases and the J segment 5 bases; nucleotides outside the gene matches: 11. The CDR3 covers 14 residues. Germline CDR1 reads SGHVS; CDR2 reads FQNEAQ.

V and J are TRBV6-1 and TRBJ2-7; 8 bases fit TRBD2. The CDR3 sequence is 16 residues long. Per germline, CDR1 MNHNS and CDR2 SASEGT. V shed 2 bases, J shed 5 bases, and the junction held 11 bases outside the gene matches. The CDR3 protein is CASSERVTSVYDEQYV. CDR3 sequence (DNA): TGTGCCAGCAGTGAACGGGTGACTAGCGTCTATGACGAGCAGTACGTC.

This chain links TRBV5-1 with TRBJ1-1; 10 nucleotides agree with TRBD1. V trimming: 0 bases; J trimming: 5 bases; junction bases outside the gene matches: 4. The CDR3 length is 15 residues. In germline, CDR1 is SGHRS, CDR2 YFSETQ. CDR3 in DNA: TGCGCCAGCAGCTTGGTGACAGGGGGCTTAACTGAAGCTTTCTTT. Protein product: CASSLVTGGLTEAFF.

This rearrangement joins TRBV9 to TRBJ2-2, with a possible D match to TRBD2 (5 bases). This CDR3 comprises 16 residues. V was pared by 0 bases and J by 3 bases, with 12 bases between. Per germline, CDR1 SGDLS and CDR2 YYNGEE. The DNA for the CDR3 is TGTGCCAGCAGCGTAGCATCGGGGTGGGACACCGGGGAGCTGTTTTTT. Translating gives CASSVASGWDTGELFF.

The V gene is TRBV7-8, the J gene TRBJ2-1, with 8 bases fitting TRBD2. CDR1 and CDR2 (germline): SGHVS, FQNEAQ. The CDR3 has 15 residues. V lost 5 bases, J lost 0 bases, and 3 bases stayed unmatched. In nucleotides, the CDR3 is TGTGCCAGCAGCCCACTAGCGGACTCCTACAATGAGCAGTTCTTC. It specifies CASSPLADSYNEQFF.

This chain uses TRBV4-3 with TRBJ2-1; D is ambiguous. CDR1 and CDR2 from the germline V gene are LGHNA and YSLEER. The CDR3 sequence is 15 residues long. Trimming stripped 0 bases from V and 4 bases from J, with 10 bases between. Here the CDR3 reads CASSQDRVRYNEQFF. The CDR3 region has the DNA TGCGCCAGCAGCCAAGATCGGGTCCGATACAATGAGCAGTTCTTC.

The gene calls are TRBV5-1 and TRBJ1-4, with TRBD1 identical over 11 bases. CDR3 length equals 15 residues. CDR1 and CDR2 (germline): SGHRS, YFSETQ. Germline trimming cut 4 bases from V and 8 bases from J; bases unmatched to any gene: 7. The chain's CDR3 is CASSRTGGDGEKLFF. The CDR3 nucleotides read TGCGCCAGCAGCCGGACAGGGGGCGATGGGGAAAAACTGTTTTTT.

This rearrangement joins TRBV10-3 to TRBJ1-2; D remains unclear. Germline V gene data show CDR1 as ENHRY and CDR2 as SYGVKD. Trimming shortened V by 3 bases and J by 8 bases, and 13 bases separated the two germline ends. CDR3 length equals 13 residues. CDR3 bases: TGTGCCATCAGTGAAGGAGGGCCGCTCGGCTACACCTTC. Protein product: CAISEGGPLGYTF.

This chain uses TRBV7-9 with TRBJ1-1; D possibly corresponds to TRBD1 (6 bases). CDR3 length: 12 residues. With 5 bases removed from V and 7 bases from J, the gap between germline ends came to 11 bases. Germline V CDR1 and CDR2: SEHNR, FQNEAQ (reference sequence). CDR3 sequence reads: CASSSTGLEAFF. The CDR3 region has the DNA TGTGCCAGCAGCAGTACAGGGCTTGAAGCTTTCTTT. The whole variable domain, remainder taken from reference TRBV7-9 and TRBJ1-1, is DTGVSQNPRHKITKRGQNVTFRCDPISEHNRLYWYRQTLGQGPEFLTYFQNEAQLEKSRLLSDRFSAERPKGSFSTLEIQRTEQGDSAMYLCASSSTGLEAFFGQGTRLTVV.

This chain links TRBV19 with TRBJ2-1; D call uncertain. The V and J ends lost 8 bases and 0 bases respectively, with 8 bases between them. Germline V CDR1 and CDR2: LNHDA, SQIVND (reference sequence). The CDR3 loop spans 13 amino acids. The CDR3 sequence is CASGLSSYNEQFF. CDR3 DNA sequence: TGTGCCAGTGGGCTAAGCTCCTACAATGAGCAGTTCTTC.

The gene calls are TRBV9 and TRBJ2-3; D perhaps matches TRBD1 (6 bases). Germline V gene sequence: CDR1 SGDLS, CDR2 YYNGEE. Trimming left V 0 bases short and J 4 bases short, with 15 bases between. The CDR3 covers 16 residues. Written as DNA, the CDR3 is TGTGCCAGCAGCGTAGAGGAACAGGGTAGGGCAGATACGCAGTATTTT. Protein product: CASSVEEQGRADTQYF.

As for this clone: A read error may produce the germline difference seen at one junction end. The V and J genes are TRBV7-9 and TRBJ1-3, with a possible D match to TRBD1 (6 bases). Germline-derived CDR1 and CDR2 are SEHNR and FQNEAQ (reference sequence). The CDR3 totals 11 residues. The CDR3 coding sequence is TGTTCCAGCAGCCCGGGACAAAACATATATTTT. It specifies CSSSPGQNIYF.

The rearrangement uses TRBV19 and TRBJ1-4; 10 bases align to TRBD1. Germline V gene data show CDR1 as LNHDA and CDR2 as SQIVND (reference sequence). Germline trimming cut 3 bases from V and 7 bases from J; bases unmatched to any gene: 5. The CDR3 spans 15 residues. CDR3: CASSMTGTGVEKLFF. The CDR3 bases are TGTGCCAGTAGTATGACGGGGACAGGGGTTGAAAAACTGTTTTTT.

This chain connects TRBV21-1 to TRBJ2-7; TRBD1 is the table's D call and was not checked against the DNA. TRBV21-1 is designated a pseudogene. The CDR3 sequence is 15 residues long. Here the CDR3 reads CASSNHWTGYNEQYF. The DNA for the CDR3 is TGTGCCAGCAGCAACCACTGGACAGGGTACAACGAGCAGTACTTC.

The rearrangement links TRBV29-1 to TRBJ2-7; 11 bases fit TRBD2. The CDR3 sequence is 14 residues long. The germline gives CDR1 SQVTM, CDR2 ANQGSEA. The V segment lost 7 bases and the J segment 5 bases; nucleotides outside the gene matches: 10. The CDR3 DNA reads TGCAGCGCTGGGGAACTAGCGGGAGTTAACGAGCAGTACTTC. Protein product: CSAGELAGVNEQYF.

A word on this clone: A read error may account for a junction end that differs from germline. The rearrangement links TRBV7-7 to TRBJ2-1; the match to TRBD2 covers 10 bases. The CDR3 is 16 residues long. Germline assignment: CDR1 SSHAT and CDR2 FNYEAQ (reference sequence). The CDR3 region has the DNA TGTGCTAGCAGCCTAAAAGGACTAGCGGACGACAATGAGCAGTTCTTC. This codes for CASSLKGLADDNEQFF. The full variable domain, in which reference TRBV7-7 and TRBJ2-1 provide the parts outside the CDR3, is GAGVSQSPRYKVTKRGQDVTLRCDPISSHATLYWYQQALGQGPEFLTYFNYEAQPDKSGLPSDRFSAERPEGSISTLTIQRTEQRDSAMYRCASSLKGLADDNEQFFGPGTRLTVL.

This clone was recorded once. The chain couples TRBV11-2 to TRBJ2-2, with a weak D call TRBD1 (6 bases). This CDR3 is built from 15 residues. V was cut by 2 bases and J by 3 bases, with 10 bases left in between. Germline V CDR1 and CDR2: SGHAT, FQNNGV. CDR3 in amino acids: CASSLQGSDTGELFF. The CDR3 DNA reads TGTGCCAGCAGCTTACAGGGGTCGGACACCGGGGAGCTGTTTTTT.

This clone was detected a few times. This chain joins TRBV10-3 and TRBJ2-7; 7 bases are shared with TRBD2. This CDR3 is 14 amino acids long. Germline CDR1 and CDR2: ENHRY and SYGVKD. V lost 2 bases to trimming and J lost 3 bases; unmatched junction nucleotides: 4. The CDR3 here is CAISEVAGDYEQYF. The CDR3 nucleotides read TGTGCCATCAGTGAGGTGGCGGGAGACTACGAGCAGTACTTC.

The chain has TRBV15 and TRBJ2-3, with a possible D match to TRBD2 (5 bases). Trimming pared 0 bases from V and 5 bases from J, leaving 9 bases between. Per germline, CDR1 LNHNV and CDR2 YYDKDF (reference sequence). The CDR3 is made up of 14 amino acids. DNA of the CDR3: TGTGCCACCAGCAGAGATTTGGGAGTAGATACGCAGTATTTT. This encodes CATSRDLGVDTQYF.

The chain uses TRBV7-2 and TRBJ2-2, with 12 bases matching TRBD2. Trimming removed 3 bases from V and 3 bases from J; junction bases left unmatched: 2. The CDR3 has 16 amino acids. The germline V gene has CDR1 SGHTA and CDR2 FQGNSA. CDR3 coding DNA: TGTGCCAGCAGCTTTCTAGCGGGAGGGCACACCGGGGAGCTGTTTTTT. Its protein product is CASSFLAGGHTGELFF. The whole variable domain, filled in from reference TRBV7-2 and TRBJ2-2, reads GAGVSQSPSNKVTEKGKDVELRCDPISGHTALYWYRQSLGQGLEFLIYFQGNSAPDKSGLPSDRFSAERTGGSVSTLTIQRTQQEDSAVYLCASSFLAGGHTGELFFGEGSRLTVL.

This clone was seen a handful of times. The J gene is TRBJ2-5, the V gene TRBV11-2; 7 bases are a match to TRBD1. The J call may be faulty, since TRBJ2-7 better matches the DNA end. The germline CDR1 and CDR2 sequences are SGHAT and FQNNGV. This CDR3 has 19 residues. The CDR3 sequence is CASLGGRDENGFNGYEQYF. The CDR3 nucleotides read TGTGCCAGCTTAGGGGGCAGGGACGAGAATGGCTTTAACGGCTACGAGCAGTACTTC.

The chain carries TRBV5-6 and TRBJ2-5; 7 positions agree with TRBD2. CDR3 size: 14 residues. V was pared by 3 bases and J by 2 bases, with 4 bases of the junction left unmatched. The germline gives CDR1 SGHDT, CDR2 YYEEEE. The CDR3 reads CASSSPGLQETQYF. As DNA, the CDR3 is TGTGCCAGCAGCTCACCGGGACTACAAGAGACCCAGTACTTC. Full variable domain (missing parts from reference TRBV5-6 and TRBJ2-5): DAGVTQSPTHLIKTRGQQVTLRCSPKSGHDTVSWYQQALGQGPQFIFQYYEEEERQRGNFPDRFSGHQFPNYSSELNVNALLLGDSALYLCASSSPGLQETQYFGPGTRLLVL.

The CDR3 loop reads CASSLRAGKLTDTQYF. The CDR3 DNA reads TGTGCCAGCAGCTTAAGAGCGGGAAAGCTCACAGATACGCAGTATTTT. The chain recombines TRBV7-6 with TRBJ2-3, with TRBD2 matching 7 bases. The CDR3 sequence is 16 residues long. The junction had 7 bases not matched to a gene; V was cut back by 2 bases and J by 2 bases. Germline loops: CDR1 SGHVS, CDR2 FNYEAQ.